The next 20 T cell receptor beta chains were all read from a single sample in a study of STAT5B mutations in CD4+ large granular lymphocyte leukemia. The data were produced by immunoSEQ multiplex PCR, yet TCRdb's version contains in-frame clones alone and is incomplete. The sample has some 34,000 clones, over 60% seen once. The sequenced sample consisted of CD4+ T cells from blood buffy coats. The origin of the receptors is a human donor in good health.

The chain has TRBV19 and TRBJ2-7; D perhaps matches TRBD1 (5 bases). CDR1 is LNHDA and CDR2 is SQIVND in the germline V gene (reference sequence). The CDR3 contains 13 residues. Trimming pared 3 bases from V and 2 bases from J, leaving 8 bases between. The CDR3 DNA follows: TGTGCCAGTAGTATGGGGCGTCCCTACGAGCAGTACTTC. It translates to CASSMGRPYEQYF. The full variable domain, rest sourced from reference TRBV19 and TRBJ2-7, is DGGITQSPKYLFRKEGQNVTLSCEQNLNHDAMYWYRQDPGQGLRLIYYSQIVNDFQKGDIAEGYSVSREKKESFPLTVTSAQKNPTAFYLCASSMGRPYEQYFGPGTRLTVT.

The genes are TRBV5-1 and TRBJ2-1, with 8 bases aligning to TRBD2. Losses at the gene ends were 0 bases for V and 4 bases for J; bases not matched to a gene: 15. The V gene's germline CDR1 is SGHRS and CDR2 YFSETQ. The CDR3 runs to 19 residues. CDR3 in DNA: TGCGCCAGCAGCTTGGTCCCCCGTGCGCCGGGGGGGACATACAATGAGCAGTTCTTC. Protein sequence: CASSLVPRAPGGTYNEQFF.

The chain joins TRBV19 to TRBJ2-3; D may be TRBD2 (5 bases). The CDR3 is 13 amino acids. Germline V gene data show CDR1 as LNHDA and CDR2 as SQIVND (reference sequence). The germline V and J ends were trimmed by 3 bases and 3 bases, with 7 bases remaining between them. The CDR3 spells CASSIGVTDTQYF. Here the CDR3 DNA reads TGTGCCAGTAGTATCGGGGTAACAGATACGCAGTATTTT.

This clone appeared once. The chain carries TRBV29-1 and TRBJ2-3; 9 nucleotides align to TRBD2. Trimming cost V 7 bases and J 2 bases; bases outside gene matches: 10. The CDR3 covers 15 residues. CDR1 SQVTM and CDR2 ANQGSEA come from the germline V gene. CDR3 loop: CSGTGTSRPTDTQYF. In nucleotides, the CDR3 is TGCAGCGGGACCGGGACTAGCCGACCCACAGATACGCAGTATTTT.

The chain joins TRBV5-4 to TRBJ2-7; 7 bases are shared with TRBD2. Germline lookup yields CDR1 SGHNT and CDR2 YYREEE (reference sequence). The V gene end was trimmed by 4 bases and the J gene end by 4 bases; junction bases not matched to a gene: 5. This CDR3 is 13 amino acids long. This CDR3 is CASSLQAGYEQYF. The CDR3 DNA reads as TGTGCCAGCAGCCTCCAAGCGGGATACGAGCAGTACTTC. Full variable domain (remainder filled in from reference TRBV5-4 and TRBJ2-7): ETGVTQSPTHLIKTRGQQVTLRCSSQSGHNTVSWYQQALGQGPQFIFQYYREEENGRGNFPPRFSGLQFPNYSSELNVNALELDDSALYLCASSLQAGYEQYFGPGTRLTVT.

The V gene is TRBV29-1, the J gene TRBJ2-1; 11 bases line up with TRBD2. Unmatched junction bases numbered 9, after V lost 4 bases and J lost 7 bases. The CDR3 covers 15 residues. In germline, CDR1 is SQVTM, CDR2 ANQGSEA. CDR3 DNA sequence: TGCAGCGTTGCCCAACTAGCGGGAGTGGAGAATGAGCAGTTCTTC. It yields the protein CSVAQLAGVENEQFF.

The chain couples TRBV5-6 to TRBJ2-5; 11 nucleotides align to TRBD2. CDR1 is SGHDT, CDR2 YYEEEE, per germline. V lost 0 bases, J lost 1 base, and 2 bases stayed unmatched. The CDR3 totals 16 residues. The CDR3 region has the DNA TGTGCCAGCAGCTTGGAGGGACTAGCGGCCCAAGAGACCCAGTACTTC. Translated, it gives CASSLEGLAAQETQYF.

The V call is TRBV6-1, the J call TRBJ1-1; D is possibly TRBD1 (6 bases). V lost 9 bases and J 3 bases, leaving 14 bases between the germline ends. The CDR3 extends over 13 amino acids. Germline V gene data show CDR1 as MNHNS and CDR2 as SASEGT. The CDR3 reads CASTGLRYTEAFF. CDR3 sequence (DNA): TGTGCCAGTACAGGGTTGAGGTACACTGAAGCTTTCTTT.

This clone was picked up a small number of times. J is TRBJ2-7 and V is TRBV27; D unresolved. Trimming left V 0 bases short and J 10 bases short, with 16 bases between. Germline V gene data show CDR1 as MNHEY and CDR2 as SMNVEV (reference sequence). This CDR3 is 14 amino acids long. DNA for the CDR3: TGTGCCAGCAGTTTATCGGGTGCTGGTGCTTCCCAGTACTTC. This gives the protein CASSLSGAGASQYF.

The V call is TRBV2, the J call TRBJ2-2; D is unresolved. This CDR3 is 15 amino acids long. Trimming cost V 8 bases and J 3 bases, with 16 bases left between them. Germline V gene data show CDR1 as SNHLY and CDR2 as FYNNEI. The CDR3 sequence is CASGDLSSDTGELFF. The CDR3 DNA is TGTGCCAGCGGGGATTTGTCCAGCGACACCGGGGAGCTGTTTTTT. Combining the CDR3 with reference TRBV2 and TRBJ2-2 gives the whole variable domain EPEVTQTPSHQVTQMGQEVILRCVPISNHLYFYWYRQILGQKVEFLVSFYNNEISEKSEIFDDQFSVERPDGSNFTLKIRSTKLEDSAMYFCASGDLSSDTGELFFGEGSRLTVL.

V usage is TRBV19 and J usage is TRBJ1-1, with D maybe TRBD1 (5 bases). The germline V gene has CDR1 LNHDA and CDR2 SQIVND (reference sequence). V was pared by 3 bases and J by 1 base, with 9 bases between. The CDR3 loop spans 14 amino acids. The DNA of the CDR3 is TGTGCCAGTAGTATCGGTACAGGGAACACTGAAGCTTTCTTT. Translation: CASSIGTGNTEAFF. Combining the CDR3 with reference TRBV19 and TRBJ1-1 gives the whole variable domain DGGITQSPKYLFRKEGQNVTLSCEQNLNHDAMYWYRQDPGQGLRLIYYSQIVNDFQKGDIAEGYSVSREKKESFPLTVTSAQKNPTAFYLCASSIGTGNTEAFFGQGTRLTVV.

CDR3 bases: TGTGCCAGCAGCCGGGAGGGAGGCGAGCAGTACTTC. This codes for CASSREGGEQYF. V usage is TRBV14 and J usage is TRBJ2-7; 7 nucleotides match TRBD2. The germline CDR1 and CDR2 sequences are SGHDN and FVKESK. J was trimmed by 6 bases and V by 4 bases; bases with no gene match: 3. This CDR3 region has 12 residues.

The chain is built from TRBV10-3 and TRBJ1-2; TRBD1 is a possible D gene (6 bases). This CDR3 has 13 residues. V was clipped by 6 bases and J by 7 bases, with 15 bases between them. CDR1 and CDR2 from the germline V gene are ENHRY and SYGVKD. The CDR3 coding sequence is TGTGCCATCAGCGAATCACGGGGGGCTGGCTACACCTTC. Translation: CAISESRGAGYTF.

The V call is TRBV6-1, the J call TRBJ2-3; possible D gene TRBD2, 6 bases. The CDR3 sequence is 13 residues long. Germline V gene lookup returns CDR1 MNHNS and CDR2 SASEGT. Trimming removed 8 bases from V and 4 bases from J, with 13 bases in between. The DNA of the CDR3 is TGTGCCAGCTTGGGGGGTTTCTCAGATACGCAGTATTTT. Amino acid sequence: CASLGGFSDTQYF.

This clone was found once. V and J are TRBV27 and TRBJ1-3; the D is unclear. The length of the CDR3 is 15 residues. Germline values: CDR1 MNHEY, CDR2 SMNVEV (reference sequence). V lost 0 bases to trimming and J lost 2 bases, with 8 bases between them. The chain's CDR3 is CASSLSYTAGNTIYF. The CDR3 nucleotides are TGTGCCAGCAGTTTATCGTATACCGCTGGAAACACCATATATTTT.

J is TRBJ2-7 and V is TRBV4-1, with D possibly TRBD2 on 6 matching bases. In germline, CDR1 is MGHRA, CDR2 YSYEKL. The ends were cut back, 1 base at V and 5 bases at J, with 18 bases in the middle. The CDR3 spans 16 residues. CDR3 protein: CASSQVRLAKYDEQYF. The CDR3, as DNA: TGCGCCAGCAGCCAAGTGAGGCTAGCGAAATATGACGAGCAGTACTTC.

This clone was recorded only once. V gene TRBV27 combines with J gene TRBJ2-1; 8 nucleotides align to TRBD1. The germline gives CDR1 MNHEY, CDR2 SMNVEV (reference sequence). The V gene end was trimmed by 3 bases and the J gene end by 7 bases; junction bases not matched to a gene: 5. The CDR3 spans 14 residues. The CDR3 is CASSFRDRHNEQFF. CDR3 nucleotides: TGTGCCAGCAGTTTCCGGGACAGGCATAATGAGCAGTTCTTC.

This clone was seen a handful of times. This sequence joins TRBV7-8 and TRBJ2-7; D assignment may be TRBD1 or TRBD2 (5 bases each). V was clipped by 5 bases and J by 5 bases, with 13 bases between them. Germline V gives CDR1 SGHVS, CDR2 FQNEAQ. This CDR3 has 13 amino acids. The CDR3 bases are TGTGCCAGCAGCCCTCTTGGGGGACACGAGCAGTACTTC. Translation gives CASSPLGGHEQYF.

The chain has TRBV20-1 and TRBJ2-7, with D unclear. Germline V CDR1 and CDR2: DFQATT, SNEGSKA (reference sequence). This CDR3 spans 11 amino acids. Between the trimmed V and J ends, which lost 5 bases and 2 bases, there was a span of 7 bases. CDR3 DNA: TGCAGTGCTCCCCTAACCTACGAGCAGTACTTC. Encoded protein: CSAPLTYEQYF.

The rearrangement links TRBV7-9 to TRBJ2-1; TRBD2 aligns across 11 bases. The CDR3 runs to 14 residues. With 5 bases clipped from V and 9 bases from J, the junction kept 6 bases outside the gene matches. Germline CDR1 and CDR2: SEHNR and FQNEAQ (reference sequence). Here the CDR3 reads CASSPVAGGGEQFF. The CDR3, as DNA: TGTGCCAGCAGCCCCGTAGCGGGGGGGGGTGAGCAGTTCTTC.